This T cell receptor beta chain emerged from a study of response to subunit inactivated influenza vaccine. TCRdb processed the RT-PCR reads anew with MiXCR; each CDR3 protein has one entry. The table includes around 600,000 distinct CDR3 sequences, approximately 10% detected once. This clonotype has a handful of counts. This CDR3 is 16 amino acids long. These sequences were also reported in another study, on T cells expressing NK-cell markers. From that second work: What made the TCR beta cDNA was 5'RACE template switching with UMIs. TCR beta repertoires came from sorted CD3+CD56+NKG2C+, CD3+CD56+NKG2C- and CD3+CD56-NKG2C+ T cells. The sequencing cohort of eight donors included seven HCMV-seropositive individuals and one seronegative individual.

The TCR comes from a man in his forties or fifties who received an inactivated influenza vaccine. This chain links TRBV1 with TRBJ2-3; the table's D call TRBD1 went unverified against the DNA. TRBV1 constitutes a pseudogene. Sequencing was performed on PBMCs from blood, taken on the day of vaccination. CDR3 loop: CTSSQGGQGYTDTQYF. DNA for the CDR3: TGCACCAGCAGCCAAGGGGGACAGGGCTACACAGATACGCAGTATTTT.